Included here is one TCR beta chain sequence, with context. The data are from a study of CD8+ T cells in alopecia areata. RNA, once extracted, was reverse transcribed into cDNA for use as the sequencing template. Sequencing was performed with immunoSEQ multiplex PCR; in TCRdb, only in-frame clones are kept and a portion is missing. The sample has 200,000 to 250,000 clones, 50% to 70% seen once; the top ten hold less than 0.6%. Sequenced here: CD4+ T cells sorted from blood, sampled at week 0. The sequence derives from a human donor with alopecia areata.

The CDR3 reads CASSKAFRRDGYTF. CDR3 sequence (DNA): TGTGCCAGCAGCAAGGCCTTCAGACGGGATGGCTACACCTTC. The V gene is TRBV7-2, the J gene TRBJ1-2; D not certain. The germline gives CDR1 SGHTA, CDR2 FQGNSA. This CDR3 is built from 14 residues. V gave up 5 bases and J gave up 6 bases, with 16 bases separating them.